This entry concerns a single TCR beta chain. This clone's antigen is unknown. Base quality data are lacking; no much larger clone is found one base away. The library was prepared using the immunoSEQ multiplex PCR assay. For the multiplex PCR, a mixture combining 60 forward primers for TCR Vbeta segments and 13 reverse primers for TCR Jbeta segments was used. The CDR3 region of rearranged TCR beta genes was amplified from genomic DNA by a multiplex PCR assay. Amplified TCR beta libraries were sequenced as 87-base-pair reads on the Illumina HiSeq System. The paper's data handling went like this. Across the 700 or so repertoires, a later analysis counted tens of millions of unique TCR beta chains, around 11 million of which were shared by at least two donors. Raw reads were error-corrected and collapsed into unique sequences with a nearest-neighbor algorithm that merged closely related sequences to remove PCR and sequencing errors. V, D and J gene segments were assigned by aligning CDR3 sequences to IMGT reference sequences. Each retained sequence needed at least a six-nucleotide match to both a V gene segment and a J gene segment. A rearrangement was called productive if the CDR3 had no stop codons and remained in frame with V and J, and every other rearrangement was called non-productive. CDR3 was defined by IMGT convention, running from the second conserved V-encoded cysteine to the conserved J-encoded phenylalanine. The earlier analysis of about 610 of the donors excluded any sequence lacking an unambiguous match to a single V gene segment. An earlier analysis of a few hundred of the donors called V segments functional above 56.7% productive rearrangements and segregating when the between-donor standard deviation exceeded 5%. To diagnose cytomegalovirus status from the catalog of TCR beta chain sequences, a statistical classification framework was built. V and J gene assignment, in a later analysis, came from comparing TCR nucleotide sequences with IMGT/GENE-DB human TR gene sequences. Using the TCRdist pipeline, a later analysis assigned CDR3 sequences along with most-parsimonious VDJ recombination scenarios. In a later analysis, each TCR beta chain was defined by its CDR3 amino acid sequence together with its V-gene family, and reads lacking a unique V-gene family were excluded. A later analysis removed several hundred highly shared, low-generation-probability nucleotide sequences to deal with suspected cross-contamination and a sequencing artifact. In a later analysis, a clonal expansion index for each public chain was calculated from normalized within-repertoire ranks of inferred template counts. In a later analysis, generation probabilities were computed with a VDJ recombination model fitted to out-of-frame rearrangements, and the resulting probabilities were checked against IGoR. A later analysis scored TCR-TCR, TCR-HLA and TCR-CMV co-occurrence with hypergeometric tests, applying a repertoire-size bias correction to TCR pairs. To estimate false discovery rates, a later analysis permuted the HLA or CMV assignments 20 times. In a later analysis, co-occurring TCRs were grouped using DBSCAN, and TCRdist sequence similarity was added for clustering within HLA-allele-positive subsets. Repertoires with fewer than 30,000 or more than 120,000 public chains, plus five repertoires with anomalous nucleotide sharing, were excluded from co-occurrence clustering. Not all clones reach the TCRdb copy of this immuneACCESS table, which keeps in-frame sequences only. Checked studies attribute under half of the gap to unresolved V genes and leave the rest unexplained. D and trimming were read from the DNA, whereas the V and J calls and clone size are those reported in that table. This sample comprises about 120,000 clones, about 8% of them detected only once. 5.5% to 7.5% of the sample is in the top ten clones.

This entry belongs to a study of cytomegalovirus exposure and HLA in healthy donors (dated by TCRdb to about 2017). Broadly, across the study: An earlier analysis of roughly 570 of the donors reported 250 to 350 Gb of sequence data and about 120 million unique TCR beta sequences obtained from about 179 million T cells. Class I and class II HLA loci were covered by the typing at four-digit resolution. An early release covering about 600 HLA-typed donors comprised about 320 gigabases of sequencing data and roughly 86 million unique TCR sequences. The genetic ancestry cluster associated with self-reported Caucasian donors included around 76% of the 300 to 450 genotyped donors. Several DR-DQ haplotypes were handled as single units for association and clustering because linkage in the cohort was strong. Among about 370 genotyped donors of the cohort, an average of around 240,000 unique TCR beta nucleotide sequences was sequenced per donor, of which 15% to 20% were non-productive. High-throughput TCR immunosequencing, statistical association of individual TCRs with disease status, and machine learning were combined to predict cytomegalovirus infection status. A later genetic analysis took genome-wide SNP genotypes for about 55% of the 666 donors and used that subset as a discovery cohort. Donor age, sex, ethnicity and CMV serostatus were compiled alongside the repertoire data. Every repertoire in the discovery cohort had been generated on one and the same sequencing platform. In addition to the first cohort of 650 to 750 subjects, a separate validation cohort of approximately 130 different subjects was used. The number of donors typed differed by locus, with about 629-640 for A, B, C, DRB1 and DQB1, roughly 520 for DQA1, 606 for DPA1, and over 400 for DPB1. In a later analysis, previously published TCR beta repertoires from 600 to 850 donors were re-analyzed and high-resolution HLA genotyping was added so that TCR occurrence patterns could be studied. The aim of the study was to test whether cataloging public T cell receptors could identify signatures of past pathogen exposure. The T cell repertoires of about 700 subjects were profiled by immunosequencing and related to cytomegalovirus serostatus. An earlier analysis of roughly 600 of the donors used high-throughput TCR beta sequencing to judge whether each TCR beta V gene segment behaved as functional or pseudogenic. Rather than using new phenotypic data, the later analysis identified candidate immune exposures from TCR beta sequences and from how often those sequences occurred across donors. Summary of the overall study and its limitations: A further reported finding was that TCR beta sequences accurately predicted the HLA-A and HLA-B alleles for most subjects in the first cohort. Assigning TCR associations to individual alleles was difficult when HLA alleles, especially DR and DQ, strongly co-occurred. Specific HLA alleles were associated with 15,000 to 20,000 TCR beta sequences at a false discovery rate of 0.05 in a later analysis. The classifier was reported to diagnose cytomegalovirus status with high specificity and sensitivity in both the original cohort and the validation cohort. A later analysis found that most CMV-associated TCR beta chains appeared HLA-restricted, with HLA associations seemingly driven largely by CMV exposure. An earlier analysis of 587 of the donors showed that most TCR beta V segments appeared in productive rearrangements either about 90% or about 30% of the time, which broadly matched IMGT annotations. In this cohort, only TCR beta chains were sequenced, and detectable features were limited by the absence of alpha or paired-chain data. In the study, approximately 160 TCR beta chains were listed as associated with cytomegalovirus. Some IMGT-functional V segments, including TRBV6-2 and TRBV6-3, could not be told apart with the 87-base-pair reads, so those segments were excluded. Sequencing depth was assumed to be roughly uniform across donors in the presence/absence analyses, though that assumption may not hold. In a later analysis, HLA-associated TCR beta chains showed more clonal expansion and lower generation probabilities than non-associated chains that were equally common. A later analysis reported that several top co-occurrence clusters appeared linked to parvovirus B19, influenza, CMV and Epstein-Barr virus. Correlated functional status among segregating V segments might be attributable to linkage disequilibrium, but an unknown experimental factor could not be ruled out. A few of the identified cytomegalovirus-associated TCR beta chains were confirmed in vitro to be specific for cytomegalovirus antigens. A cluster of highly shared sequence variants was judged likely to represent a technical artifact of the sequencing pipeline. In a later genetic analysis, a missense DCLRE1C variant was associated with V-gene and J-gene trimming of TCR beta chains, and the association was replicated in an independent cohort. A later analysis found that TCR association rates varied across HLA loci, with DRB1 alleles showing the most associated TCRs and HLA-C alleles the fewest. Because HLA typing was unavailable for some donors at each locus, only the typed subset was used in association tests. According to the authors, the approach could potentially be generalized to other disease states and immunological phenotypes. The earlier analysis of 450 to 700 of the donors excluded roughly 16 rarely observed V segments, including chromosome 9 orphons, because counts were too low. Immune exposure information for the cohort was limited to CMV serostatus. Most TCR sequences were seen in very few donors, while some public TCRs were found in many individuals. According to a later genetic analysis, donors in an Asian-associated ancestry cluster had fewer N-insertions in productive TCRs than the approximately 700-donor mean.

The cohort comprised several hundred healthy bone marrow donors. At the time of sampling, every cohort member was nominally healthy, though immune exposures that went unrecorded were likely present. The donor was CMV seropositive and was included in the group of approximately 310 seropositive cohort members. A peripheral blood sample was collected from each donor, and TCR beta sequencing was performed on peripheral blood mononuclear cells. The Qiagen DNeasy Blood Extraction Kit was used to extract genomic DNA from the blood cell samples. As encoded in the germline V gene, CDR1 is SGHVS while CDR2 is FNYEAQ. Deletion took 5 bases off V and 7 bases off J, with a span of 18 bases between the germline ends. From cysteine to phenylalanine, the CDR3 is 14 amino acids long. Here the CDR3 DNA is all that survives: 42 bases in frame from base 1.

The receptor chain draws on TRBV7-6 and TRBJ2-7; tentative D gene TRBD1, with 5 bases matching. This clonotype was obtained from a woman in her forties in good health and CMV-seropositive. The sequencing input was PBMCs. The DNA sequence is as follows: TGTGCCAGCAGCCGCGCTTCGCAGGGTGGAGAGCAGTACTTC. This translates into CASSRASQGGEQYF.